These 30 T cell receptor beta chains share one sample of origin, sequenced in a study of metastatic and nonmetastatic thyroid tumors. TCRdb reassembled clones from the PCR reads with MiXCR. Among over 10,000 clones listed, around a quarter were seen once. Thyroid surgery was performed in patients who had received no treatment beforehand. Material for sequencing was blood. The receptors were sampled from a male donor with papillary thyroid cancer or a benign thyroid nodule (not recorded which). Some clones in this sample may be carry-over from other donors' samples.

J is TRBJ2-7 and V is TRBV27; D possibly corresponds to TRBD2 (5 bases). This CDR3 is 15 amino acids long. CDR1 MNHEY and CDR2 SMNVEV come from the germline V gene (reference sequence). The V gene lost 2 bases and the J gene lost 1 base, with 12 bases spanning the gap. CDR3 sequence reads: CASSLISGRSYEQYF. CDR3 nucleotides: TGTGCCAGCAGTTTAATCTCGGGAAGATCCTACGAGCAGTACTTC.

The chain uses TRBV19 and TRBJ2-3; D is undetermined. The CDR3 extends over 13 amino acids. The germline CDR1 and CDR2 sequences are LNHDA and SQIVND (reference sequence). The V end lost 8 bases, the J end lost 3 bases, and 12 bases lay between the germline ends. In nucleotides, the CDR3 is TGTGCCAGTCATCTCGGGCCGACAGATACGCAGTATTTT. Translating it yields CASHLGPTDTQYF.

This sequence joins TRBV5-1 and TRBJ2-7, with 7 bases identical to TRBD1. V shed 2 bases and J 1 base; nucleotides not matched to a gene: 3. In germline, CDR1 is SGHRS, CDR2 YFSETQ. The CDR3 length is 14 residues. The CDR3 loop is CASSLQGRSYEQYF. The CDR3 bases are TGCGCCAGCAGCTTACAGGGGCGGTCCTACGAGCAGTACTTC.

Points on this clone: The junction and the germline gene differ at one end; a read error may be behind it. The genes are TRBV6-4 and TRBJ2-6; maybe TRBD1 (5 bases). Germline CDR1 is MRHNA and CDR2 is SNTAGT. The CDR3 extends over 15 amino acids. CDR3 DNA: TGTGCCAGCAGTGACGACAGCTCTGGCGCCAACGTCCTGACTTTC. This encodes CASSDDSSGANVLTF.

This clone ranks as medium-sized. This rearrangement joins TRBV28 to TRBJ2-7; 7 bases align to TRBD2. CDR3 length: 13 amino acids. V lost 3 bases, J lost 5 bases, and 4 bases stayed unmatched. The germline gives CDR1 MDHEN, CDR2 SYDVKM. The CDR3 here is CASSLGGRDEQYF. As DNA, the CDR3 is TGTGCCAGCAGTTTGGGAGGGAGAGACGAGCAGTACTTC.

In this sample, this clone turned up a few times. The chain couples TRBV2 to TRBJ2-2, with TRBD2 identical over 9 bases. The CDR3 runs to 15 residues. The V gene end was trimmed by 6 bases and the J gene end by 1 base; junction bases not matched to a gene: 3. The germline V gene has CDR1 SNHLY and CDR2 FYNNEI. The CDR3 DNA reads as TGTGCCAGCAGGCGACTAGCGGTGAACACCGGGGAGCTGTTTTTT. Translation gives CASRRLAVNTGELFF.

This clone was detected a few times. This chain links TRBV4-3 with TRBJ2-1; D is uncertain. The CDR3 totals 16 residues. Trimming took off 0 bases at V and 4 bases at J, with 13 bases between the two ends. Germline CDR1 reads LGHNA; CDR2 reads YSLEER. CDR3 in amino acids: CASSQDHASGYNEQFF. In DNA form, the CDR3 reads TGCGCCAGCAGCCAAGATCATGCTAGTGGATACAATGAGCAGTTCTTC.

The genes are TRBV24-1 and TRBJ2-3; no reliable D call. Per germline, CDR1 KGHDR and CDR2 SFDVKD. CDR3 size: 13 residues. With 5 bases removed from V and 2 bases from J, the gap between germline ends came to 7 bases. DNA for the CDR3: TGTGCCACCAGTGTTCCCAACACAGATACGCAGTATTTT. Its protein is CATSVPNTDTQYF.

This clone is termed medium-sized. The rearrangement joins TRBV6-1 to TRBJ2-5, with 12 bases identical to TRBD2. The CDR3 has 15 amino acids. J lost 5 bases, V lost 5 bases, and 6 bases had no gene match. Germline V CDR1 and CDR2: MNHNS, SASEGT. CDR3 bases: TGTGCCAGCAGTCCTAGCGGGGGGGCCGGGGAGACCCAGTACTTC. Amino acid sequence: CASSPSGGAGETQYF.

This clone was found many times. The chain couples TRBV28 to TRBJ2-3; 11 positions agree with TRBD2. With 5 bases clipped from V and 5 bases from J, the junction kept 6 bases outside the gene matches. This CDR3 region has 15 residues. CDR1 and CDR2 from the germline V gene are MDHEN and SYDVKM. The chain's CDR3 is CASSILAGGIDTQYF. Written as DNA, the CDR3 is TGTGCCAGCAGTATCCTAGCGGGAGGAATAGATACGCAGTATTTT.

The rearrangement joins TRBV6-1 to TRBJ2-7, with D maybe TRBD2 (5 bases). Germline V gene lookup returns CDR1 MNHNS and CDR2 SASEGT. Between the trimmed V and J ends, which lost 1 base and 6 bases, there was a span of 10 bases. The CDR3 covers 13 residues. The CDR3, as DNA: TGTGCCAGCAGTGAAGGGCGGGCGATCGAGCAGTACTTC. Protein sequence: CASSEGRAIEQYF.

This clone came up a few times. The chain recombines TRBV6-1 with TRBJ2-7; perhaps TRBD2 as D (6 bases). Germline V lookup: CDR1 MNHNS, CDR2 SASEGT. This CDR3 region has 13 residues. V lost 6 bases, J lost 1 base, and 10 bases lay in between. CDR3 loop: CASRDSGSYEQYF. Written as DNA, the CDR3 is TGTGCCAGCAGAGATAGCGGATCCTACGAGCAGTACTTC.

The CDR3 nucleotides read TGTGCCAGCAGCTACCGGGACAGGGTTCGTTCACCCCTCCACTTT. Residues: CASSYRDRVRSPLHF. This sequence joins TRBV11-2 and TRBJ1-6, with TRBD1 matching over 9 bases. CDR3 length: 15 residues. Germline loops: CDR1 SGHAT, CDR2 FQNNGV. V lost 4 bases to trimming and J lost 9 bases; unmatched junction nucleotides: 7.

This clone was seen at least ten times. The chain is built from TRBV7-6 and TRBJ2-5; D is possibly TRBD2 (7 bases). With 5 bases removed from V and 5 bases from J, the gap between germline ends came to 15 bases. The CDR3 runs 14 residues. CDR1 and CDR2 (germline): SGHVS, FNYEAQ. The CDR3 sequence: CASSRWGGSETQYF. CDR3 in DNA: TGTGCCAGCAGCAGGTGGGGGGGCTCGGAGACCCAGTACTTC.

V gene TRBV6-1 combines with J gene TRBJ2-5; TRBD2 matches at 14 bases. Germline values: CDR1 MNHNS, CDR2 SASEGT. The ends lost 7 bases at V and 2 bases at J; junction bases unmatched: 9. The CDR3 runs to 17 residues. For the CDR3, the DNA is TGTGCCAGCAAAATCCCCGGGACTAGCGGGAGACAAGAGACCCAGTACTTC. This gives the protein CASKIPGTSGRQETQYF.

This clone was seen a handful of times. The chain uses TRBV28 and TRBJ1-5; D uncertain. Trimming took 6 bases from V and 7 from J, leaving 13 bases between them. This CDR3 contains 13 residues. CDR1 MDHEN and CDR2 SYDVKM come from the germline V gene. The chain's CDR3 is CASSLGAKQPQHF. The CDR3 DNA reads TGTGCCAGCAGCCTCGGAGCGAAGCAGCCCCAGCATTTT.

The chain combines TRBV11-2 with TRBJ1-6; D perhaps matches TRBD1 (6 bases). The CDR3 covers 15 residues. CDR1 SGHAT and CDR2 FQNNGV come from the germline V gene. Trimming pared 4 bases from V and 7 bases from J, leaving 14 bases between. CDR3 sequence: CASSSVTGRNSPLHF. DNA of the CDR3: TGTGCCAGCAGCTCCGTCACAGGGAGGAATTCACCCCTCCACTTT.

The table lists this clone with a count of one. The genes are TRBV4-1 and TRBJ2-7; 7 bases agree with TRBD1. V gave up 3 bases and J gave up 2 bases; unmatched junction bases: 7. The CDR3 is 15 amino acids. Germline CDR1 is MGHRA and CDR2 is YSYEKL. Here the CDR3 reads CASSHPRQGAYEQYF. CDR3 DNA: TGCGCCAGCAGCCATCCCAGACAGGGAGCCTACGAGCAGTACTTC.

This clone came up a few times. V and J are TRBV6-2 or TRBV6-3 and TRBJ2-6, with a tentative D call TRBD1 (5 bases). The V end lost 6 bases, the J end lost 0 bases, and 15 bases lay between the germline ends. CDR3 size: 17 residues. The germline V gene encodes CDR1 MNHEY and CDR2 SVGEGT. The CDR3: CASRRIDRDSGANVLTF. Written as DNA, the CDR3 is TGTGCCAGCAGACGTATCGACAGAGACTCTGGGGCCAACGTCCTGACTTTC.

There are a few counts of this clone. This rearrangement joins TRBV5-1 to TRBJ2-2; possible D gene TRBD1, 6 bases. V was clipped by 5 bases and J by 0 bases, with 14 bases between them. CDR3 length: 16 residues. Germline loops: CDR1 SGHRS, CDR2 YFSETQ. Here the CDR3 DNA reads TGCGCCAGCAGGGGCCGGGACACCTCGAACACCGGGGAGCTGTTTTTT. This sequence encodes CASRGRDTSNTGELFF.

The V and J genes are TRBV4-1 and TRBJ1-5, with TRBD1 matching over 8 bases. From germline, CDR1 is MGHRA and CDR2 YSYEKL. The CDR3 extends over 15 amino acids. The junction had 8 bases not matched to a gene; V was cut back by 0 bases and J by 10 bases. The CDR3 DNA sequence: TGCGCCAGCAGCCAAGAGGTGTCAGGGGGCAAACCCCAGCATTTT. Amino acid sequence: CASSQEVSGGKPQHF.

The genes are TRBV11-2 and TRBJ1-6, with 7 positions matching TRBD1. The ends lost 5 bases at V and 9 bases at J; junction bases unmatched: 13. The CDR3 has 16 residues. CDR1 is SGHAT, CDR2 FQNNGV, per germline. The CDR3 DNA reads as TGTGCCAGCAGCCCCAGGGGGGAGGGGCGACGTTCACCCCTCCACTTT. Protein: CASSPRGEGRRSPLHF.

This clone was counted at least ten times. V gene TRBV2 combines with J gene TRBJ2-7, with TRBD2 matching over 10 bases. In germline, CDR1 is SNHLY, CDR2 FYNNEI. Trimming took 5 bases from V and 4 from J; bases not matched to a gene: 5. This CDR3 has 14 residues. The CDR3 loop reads CASSLAGATYEQYF. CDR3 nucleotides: TGTGCCAGCAGTCTAGCGGGGGCTACGTACGAGCAGTACTTC.

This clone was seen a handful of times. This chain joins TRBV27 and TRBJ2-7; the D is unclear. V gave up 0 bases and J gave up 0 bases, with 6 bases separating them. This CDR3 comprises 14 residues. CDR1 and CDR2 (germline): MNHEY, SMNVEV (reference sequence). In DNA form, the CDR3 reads TGTGCCAGCAGTTTATCGAGGTCCTCCTACGAGCAGTACTTC. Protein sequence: CASSLSRSSYEQYF.

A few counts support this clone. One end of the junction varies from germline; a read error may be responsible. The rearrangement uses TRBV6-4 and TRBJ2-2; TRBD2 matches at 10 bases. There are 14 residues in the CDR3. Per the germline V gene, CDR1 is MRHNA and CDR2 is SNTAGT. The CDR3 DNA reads TGTGCCAGCAGTGCTAGCGGGAGCACCGGGGATCTGTTTTTT. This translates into CASSASGSTGDLFF.

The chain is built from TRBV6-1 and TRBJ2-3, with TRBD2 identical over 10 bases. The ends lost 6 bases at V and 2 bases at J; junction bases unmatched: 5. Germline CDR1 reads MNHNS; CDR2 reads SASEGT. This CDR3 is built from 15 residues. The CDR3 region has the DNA TGTGCCAGCAGCAGTAGCGGGGGGACCACAGATACGCAGTATTTT. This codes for CASSSSGGTTDTQYF.

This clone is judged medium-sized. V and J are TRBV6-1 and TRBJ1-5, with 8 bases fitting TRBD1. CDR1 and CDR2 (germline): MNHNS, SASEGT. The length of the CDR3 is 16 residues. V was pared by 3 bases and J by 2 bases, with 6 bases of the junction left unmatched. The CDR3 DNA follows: TGTGCCAGCAGTGATGGCAGGGGGCGTGGCAATCAGCCCCAGCATTTT. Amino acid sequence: CASSDGRGRGNQPQHF.

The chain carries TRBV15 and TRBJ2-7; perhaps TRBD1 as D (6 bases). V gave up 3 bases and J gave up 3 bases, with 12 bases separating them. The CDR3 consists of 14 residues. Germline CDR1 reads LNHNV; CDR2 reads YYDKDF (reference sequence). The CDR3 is CATSRDSSDYEQYF. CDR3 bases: TGTGCCACCAGCAGGGACAGCTCAGACTACGAGCAGTACTTC.

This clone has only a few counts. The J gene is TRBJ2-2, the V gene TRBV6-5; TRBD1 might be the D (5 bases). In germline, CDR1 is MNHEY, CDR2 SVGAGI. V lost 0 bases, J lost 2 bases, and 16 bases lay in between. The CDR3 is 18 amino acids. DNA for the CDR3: TGTGCCAGCAGTTACTCTATTTTTCCCAGGGAAAACACCGGGGAGCTGTTTTTT. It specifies CASSYSIFPRENTGELFF.

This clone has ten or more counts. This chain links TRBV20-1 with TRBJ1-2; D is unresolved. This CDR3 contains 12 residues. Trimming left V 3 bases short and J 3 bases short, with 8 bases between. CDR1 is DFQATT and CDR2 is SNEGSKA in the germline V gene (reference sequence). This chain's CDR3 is CSASPRDYGYTF. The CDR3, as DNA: TGCAGTGCTAGTCCGAGGGACTATGGCTACACCTTC.